The T cell receptor beta chain under discussion was sequenced for a study of cytomegalovirus exposure and HLA in healthy donors (dated by TCRdb to about 2017). The study in broad terms: In an earlier analysis of 550 to 750 of the donors, about 270 Gb of sequence data and some 100 million unique TCR beta sequences from approximately 180 million T cells were reported. Because of strong linkage in the cohort, five DR-DQ haplotypes were treated as single units for association and clustering. The aim of the study was to test whether cataloging public T cell receptors could identify signatures of past pathogen exposure. Every discovery cohort repertoire had been produced on one sequencing platform. Using immunosequencing, the study profiled T cell repertoires from 500 to 800 subjects and related those repertoires to cytomegalovirus serostatus. Of the roughly 400 genotyped donors, around 81% fell in the genetic ancestry cluster associated with self-reported Caucasian donors. Typing coverage varied by locus: about 620-630 donors for A, B, C, DRB1 and DQB1; about 520 for DQA1; 606 for DPA1; roughly 470 for DPB1. Class I and class II HLA loci were covered by the typing at four-digit resolution. Donor age, sex, ethnicity and CMV serostatus were collected together with the repertoire data. The study combined high-throughput TCR immunosequencing, statistical association of individual TCRs with disease status, and machine learning to predict cytomegalovirus infection status. Genome-wide SNP genotypes for about three fifths of the 666 donors were used in a later genetic analysis, which treated that subset as a discovery cohort. Along with the approximately 600-subject first cohort, a separate validation cohort of over a hundred different subjects was used. An early release that covered approximately 600 HLA-typed donors contained approximately 290 gigabases of sequencing data and tens of millions of unique TCR sequences. A later analysis re-analyzed previously published TCR beta repertoires from 660 or so donors and added high-resolution HLA genotyping to study TCR occurrence patterns. An earlier analysis of a few hundred of the donors applied high-throughput TCR beta sequencing to assess whether each TCR beta V gene segment acted as functional or pseudogenic. On average, 235,054 unique TCR beta nucleotide sequences were sequenced per donor among fewer than 500 genotyped donors of the cohort, with roughly 18% of those sequences being non-productive. Rather than using new phenotypic data, the later analysis identified candidate immune exposures from TCR beta sequences and from how often those sequences occurred across donors. Broader findings and caveats from the paper: A total of roughly 160 TCR beta chains were listed by the study as associated with cytomegalovirus. In a later analysis, 16,951 TCR beta sequences were associated with specific HLA alleles at a false discovery rate of 0.05. Because the 87-base-pair reads could not distinguish some IMGT-functional V segments, including TRBV6-2 and TRBV6-3, those segments were excluded. The cohort was sequenced for TCR beta chains only, and without alpha or paired-chain data the features that could be detected were limited. In vitro tests confirmed that a few of the cytomegalovirus-associated TCR beta chains recognize cytomegalovirus antigens. Presence/absence analyses assumed roughly uniform sequencing depth across donors, an assumption that may not hold. Broadly in line with IMGT annotations, most TCR beta V segments showed up in productive rearrangements about 87% or about 30% of the time in an earlier analysis of under 700 of the donors. When HLA alleles, especially DR and DQ, strongly co-occurred, attributing TCR associations to individual alleles was difficult. Compared with equally common non-associated chains, HLA-associated TCR beta chains in a later analysis were more clonally expanded and had lower generation probabilities. Linkage disequilibrium might explain the correlated functional status among segregating V segments, but an unknown experimental factor could not be ruled out. Because HLA typing was unavailable for some donors at each locus, only the typed subset was used in association tests. In a later genetic analysis, fewer N-insertions in productive TCRs were reported among donors in an Asian-associated ancestry cluster than the approximately 710-donor mean. Most CMV-associated TCR beta chains appeared to be HLA-restricted in a later analysis, and the HLA associations seemed to be driven largely by CMV exposure. V-gene and J-gene trimming of TCR beta chains was associated with a missense DCLRE1C variant in a later genetic analysis, and the association was replicated in an independent cohort. A further reported finding was that TCR beta sequences accurately predicted the HLA-A and HLA-B alleles for most subjects in the first cohort. While some public TCRs were present in many individuals, most TCR sequences turned up only very rarely across donors. Because counts were too low, roughly 16 rarely observed V segments, including chromosome 9 orphons, were left out of the earlier analysis of approximately 500 of the donors. Several of the top co-occurrence clusters appeared to be linked to parvovirus B19, influenza, CMV and Epstein-Barr virus, according to a later analysis. The classifier was reported to diagnose cytomegalovirus status with high specificity and sensitivity in both the original and validation cohorts. A later analysis found that TCR association rates varied across HLA loci, with DRB1 alleles showing the most associated TCRs and HLA-C alleles the fewest. The only immune exposure information available for the cohort was CMV serostatus. A cluster of highly shared sequence variants was judged likely to represent a technical artifact of the sequencing pipeline. The authors suggested that the approach could potentially be extended to other disease states and immunological phenotypes.

As for this clone: Its cognate antigen has yet to be identified. One base away there is no much larger clone; base qualities are not given.

CDR1 and CDR2, looked up from the germline V gene, are SGHDN and FVKESK. Trimmed from V: 4 bases; trimmed from J: 5 bases; junction bases lacking a gene match: 10. The CDR3 runs 17 amino acids, cysteine and phenylalanine included. The CDR3 DNA has 51 bases and is translated from base 1. Libraries were constructed by the immunoSEQ multiplex PCR assay. For the multiplex PCR, a mixture combining 60 forward primers for TCR Vbeta segments and 13 reverse primers for TCR Jbeta segments was used. The CDR3 region of rearranged TCR beta genes was amplified from genomic DNA with a multiplex PCR assay. The amplified TCR beta libraries were sequenced on the Illumina HiSeq System as 87-base-pair reads. The paper's data handling went like this. Across the 600 to 700 repertoires, a later analysis counted 80 million or so unique TCR beta chains, 9 million to 14 million of which were shared by at least two donors. Raw reads were error-corrected and collapsed into unique sequences with a nearest-neighbor algorithm that merged closely related sequences to remove PCR and sequencing errors. Alignment of CDR3 sequences to IMGT reference sequences was used to assign V, D and J gene segments. For a sequence to be retained, a match of at least six nucleotides to both a V gene segment and a J gene segment was required. Rearrangements were called productive when the CDR3 lacked stop codons and stayed in frame with V and J; all others were non-productive. CDR3 was defined by IMGT convention, running from the second conserved V-encoded cysteine to the conserved J-encoded phenylalanine. The earlier analysis of roughly 590 of the donors excluded any sequence lacking an unambiguous match to a single V gene segment. An earlier analysis of a few hundred of the donors called V segments functional above 56.7% productive rearrangements and segregating when the between-donor standard deviation exceeded 5%. A statistical classification framework was developed to diagnose cytomegalovirus status using the catalog of TCR beta chain sequences. A later analysis assigned V and J genes by comparing TCR nucleotide sequences with IMGT/GENE-DB human TR gene sequences. In a later analysis, CDR3 sequences and most-parsimonious VDJ recombination scenarios were assigned using the TCRdist pipeline. In a later analysis, every TCR beta chain was defined by the combination of its CDR3 amino acid sequence and its V-gene family, and reads without a unique V-gene family were dropped. A later analysis removed 592 highly shared, low-generation-probability nucleotide sequences to deal with suspected cross-contamination and a sequencing artifact. In a later analysis, a clonal expansion index for each public chain was calculated from normalized within-repertoire ranks of inferred template counts. In a later analysis, generation probabilities were computed using a VDJ recombination model fitted to out-of-frame rearrangements, and the results were checked against IGoR. Hypergeometric tests were used in a later analysis to score TCR-TCR, TCR-HLA and TCR-CMV co-occurrence, with a repertoire-size bias correction applied to the TCR pairs. To estimate false discovery rates, a later analysis permuted the HLA or CMV assignments 20 times. In a later analysis, co-occurring TCRs were grouped using DBSCAN, and TCRdist sequence similarity was added for clustering within HLA-allele-positive subsets. For co-occurrence clustering, repertoires with fewer than 30,000 or more than 120,000 public chains were excluded, along with four or five repertoires with anomalous nucleotide sharing. TCRdb carries this immuneACCESS record with in-frame sequences only. Its versions omit some clonotypes, under half of them owing to an unresolved V gene in the studies checked, with the rest unexplained. The V and J calls and the clone size are those of that table, but D and trimming were determined from the DNA. The sample profile shows about 120,000 clones; 70% to 75% of them were found once. Jointly, the top ten make up around 7.2% of the sample.

In total, 666 healthy bone marrow donors made up the cohort. All cohort members were sampled while nominally healthy, although unrecorded immune exposures were likely present. The donor was CMV seronegative and belonged to the group of 352 seronegative cohort members. A peripheral blood sample was provided by each donor, and peripheral blood mononuclear cells were used for TCR beta sequencing. Genomic DNA was extracted from the blood cell samples with the Qiagen DNeasy Blood Extraction Kit. Sequencing was performed on PBMCs. The chain was built from TRBV14 and TRBJ2-1; TRBD2 agrees with 11 junctional bases. The origin of this receptor is a male donor in good health and CMV-seronegative. The DNA reads as follows: TGTGCCAGCAGCCCGAGGGGCCTAGCGGGGGGCCACAATGAGCAGTTCTTC. Its coded protein is CASSPRGLAGGHNEQFF.